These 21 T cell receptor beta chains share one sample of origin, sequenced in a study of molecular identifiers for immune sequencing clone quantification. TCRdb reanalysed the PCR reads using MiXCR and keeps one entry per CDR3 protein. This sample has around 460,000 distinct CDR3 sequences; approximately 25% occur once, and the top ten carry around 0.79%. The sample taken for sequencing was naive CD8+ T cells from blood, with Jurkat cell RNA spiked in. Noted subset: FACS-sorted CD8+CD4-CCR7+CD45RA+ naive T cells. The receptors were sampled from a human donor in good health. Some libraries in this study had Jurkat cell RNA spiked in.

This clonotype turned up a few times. The CDR3 DNA reads TGTGCCAGCAGCCCCCCGGGCCTTGGTGAAGCTTTCTTT. Amino acid sequence: CASSPPGLGEAFF. The chain carries TRBV3-1 and TRBJ1-1; no reliable D call. The CDR3 sequence is 13 residues long. Trimming took off 4 bases at V and 7 bases at J, with 13 bases between the two ends. In germline, CDR1 is LGHDT, CDR2 YNNKEL (reference sequence). Complete variable domain (other parts from reference TRBV3-1 and TRBJ1-1): DTAVSQTPKYLVTQMGNDKSIKCEQNLGHDTMYWYKQDSKKFLKIMFSYNNKELIINETVPNRFSPKSPDKAHLNLHINSLELGDSAVYFCASSPPGLGEAFFGQGTRLTVV.

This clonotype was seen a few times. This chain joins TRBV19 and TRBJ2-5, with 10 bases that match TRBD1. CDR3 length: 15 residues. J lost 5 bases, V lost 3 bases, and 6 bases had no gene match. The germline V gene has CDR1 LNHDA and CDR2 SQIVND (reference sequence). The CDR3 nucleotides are TGTGCCAGTAGTATCCGGGACAGGGGTGCGGAGACCCAGTACTTC. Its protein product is CASSIRDRGAETQYF.

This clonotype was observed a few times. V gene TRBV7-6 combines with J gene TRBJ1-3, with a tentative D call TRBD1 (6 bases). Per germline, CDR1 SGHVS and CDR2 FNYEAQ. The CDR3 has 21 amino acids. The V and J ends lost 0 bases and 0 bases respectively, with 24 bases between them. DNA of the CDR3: TGTGCCAGCAGCTTAGCATCGGTAATTTACTCAGGGGATAACTCTGGAAACACCATATATTTT. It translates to CASSLASVIYSGDNSGNTIYF.

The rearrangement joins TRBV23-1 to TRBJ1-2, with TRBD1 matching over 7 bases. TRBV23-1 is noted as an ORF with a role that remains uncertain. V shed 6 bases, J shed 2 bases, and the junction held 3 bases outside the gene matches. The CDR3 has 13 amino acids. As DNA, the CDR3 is TGCGCCAGCAGCCAGGGGGTGAACTATGGCTACACCTTC. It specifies CASSQGVNYGYTF.

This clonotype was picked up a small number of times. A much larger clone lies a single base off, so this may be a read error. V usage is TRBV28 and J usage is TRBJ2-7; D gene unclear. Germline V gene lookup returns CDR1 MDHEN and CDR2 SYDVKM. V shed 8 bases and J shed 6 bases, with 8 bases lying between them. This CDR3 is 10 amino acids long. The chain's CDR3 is CASGVREQYF. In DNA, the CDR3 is TGTGCCAGCGGTGTGCGCGAGCAGTACTTC. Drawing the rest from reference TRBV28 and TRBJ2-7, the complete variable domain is DVKVTQSSRYLVKRTGEKVFLECVQDMDHENMFWYRQDPGLGLRLIYFSYDVKMKEKGDIPEGYSVSREKKERFSLILESASTNQTSMYLCASGVREQYFGPGTRLTVT.

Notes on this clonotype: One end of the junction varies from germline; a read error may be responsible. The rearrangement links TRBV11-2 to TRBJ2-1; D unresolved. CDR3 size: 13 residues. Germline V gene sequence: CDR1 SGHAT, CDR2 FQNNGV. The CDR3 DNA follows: TGTGCCAGCAGCTCCCCCGTAGGTATTGAGCTGTTCTTC. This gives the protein CASSSPVGIELFF.

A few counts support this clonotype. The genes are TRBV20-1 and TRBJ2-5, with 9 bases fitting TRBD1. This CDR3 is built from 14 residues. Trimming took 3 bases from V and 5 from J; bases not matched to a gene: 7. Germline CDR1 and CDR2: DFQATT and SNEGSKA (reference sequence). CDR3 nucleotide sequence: TGCAGTGCTAGCGGTACAGGGGGCGCGGAGACCCAGTACTTC. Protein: CSASGTGGAETQYF.

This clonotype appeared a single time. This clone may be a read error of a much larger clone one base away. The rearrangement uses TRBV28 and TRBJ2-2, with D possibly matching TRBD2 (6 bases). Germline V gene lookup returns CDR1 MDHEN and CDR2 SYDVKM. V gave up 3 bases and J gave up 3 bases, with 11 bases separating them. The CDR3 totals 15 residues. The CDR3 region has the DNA TGTGCCAGCAGTTTCCGGGGACTGCACACCGGGGAGCTGTTTTTT. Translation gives CASSFRGLHTGELFF.

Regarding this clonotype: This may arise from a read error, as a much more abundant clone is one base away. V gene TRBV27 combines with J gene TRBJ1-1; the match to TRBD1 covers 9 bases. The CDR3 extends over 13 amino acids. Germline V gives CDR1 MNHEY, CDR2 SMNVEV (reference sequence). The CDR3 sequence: CAGRLGQGGEAFF. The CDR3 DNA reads TGTGCCGGCAGGCTGGGACAGGGCGGTGAAGCTTTCTTT.

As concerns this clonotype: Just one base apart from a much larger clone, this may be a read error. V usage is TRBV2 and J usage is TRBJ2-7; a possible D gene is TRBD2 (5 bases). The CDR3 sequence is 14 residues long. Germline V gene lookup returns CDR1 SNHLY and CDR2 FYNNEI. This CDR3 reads CASSEAGSSYEQCF. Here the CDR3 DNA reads TGTGCCAGCAGTGAAGCGGGGAGCTCCTACGAGCAGTGCTTC.

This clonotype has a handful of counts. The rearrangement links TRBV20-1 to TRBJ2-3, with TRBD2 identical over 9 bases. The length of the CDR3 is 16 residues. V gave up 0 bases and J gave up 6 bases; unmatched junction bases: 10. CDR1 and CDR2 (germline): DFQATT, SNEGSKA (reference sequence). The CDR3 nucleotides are TGCAGTGCTAGAGATCGCTGGCGGGGGGGCATGGATACGCAGTATTTT. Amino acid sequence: CSARDRWRGGMDTQYF.

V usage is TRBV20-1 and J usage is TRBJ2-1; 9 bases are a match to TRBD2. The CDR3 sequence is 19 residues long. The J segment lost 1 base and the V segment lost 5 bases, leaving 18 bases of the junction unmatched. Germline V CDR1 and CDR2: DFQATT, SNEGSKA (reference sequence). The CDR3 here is CSAHPRLADQSRSYNEQFF. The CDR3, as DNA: TGCAGTGCTCACCCCCGACTAGCGGACCAAAGCAGGTCCTACAATGAGCAGTTCTTC.

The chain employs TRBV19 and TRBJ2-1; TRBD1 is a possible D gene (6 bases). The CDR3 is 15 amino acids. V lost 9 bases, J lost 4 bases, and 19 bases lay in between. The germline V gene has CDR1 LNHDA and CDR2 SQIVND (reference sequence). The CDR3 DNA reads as TGTGCCAGCAGTGGACCCGGAGGACAGTACAATGAGCAGTTCTTC. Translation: CASSGPGGQYNEQFF.

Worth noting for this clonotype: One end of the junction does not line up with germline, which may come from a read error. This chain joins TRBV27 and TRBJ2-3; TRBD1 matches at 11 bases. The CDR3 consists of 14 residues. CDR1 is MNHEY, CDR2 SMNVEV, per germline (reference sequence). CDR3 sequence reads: CATWDRGLADTQCF. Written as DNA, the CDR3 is TGTGCCACCTGGGACAGGGGGTTAGCAGATACGCAGTGTTTT.

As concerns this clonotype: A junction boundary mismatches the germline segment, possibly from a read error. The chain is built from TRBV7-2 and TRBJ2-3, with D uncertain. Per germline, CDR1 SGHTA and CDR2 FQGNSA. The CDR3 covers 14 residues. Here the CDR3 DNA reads TGTGCCAGCAGCTTAATCGGGTTCGCAGATAGGCAGTATTTT. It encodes CASSLIGFADRQYF. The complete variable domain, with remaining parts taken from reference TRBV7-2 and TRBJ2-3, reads GAGVSQSPSNKVTEKGKDVELRCDPISGHTALYWYRQSLGQGLEFLIYFQGNSAPDKSGLPSDRFSAERTGGSVSTLTIQRTQQEDSAVYLCASSLIGFADRQYFGPGTRLTVL.

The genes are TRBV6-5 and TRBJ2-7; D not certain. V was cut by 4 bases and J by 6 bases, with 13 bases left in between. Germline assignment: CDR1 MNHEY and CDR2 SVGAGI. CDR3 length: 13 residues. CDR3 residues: CASSSTHPGEQYF. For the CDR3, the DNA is TGTGCCAGCAGTTCTACCCATCCGGGCGAGCAGTACTTC.

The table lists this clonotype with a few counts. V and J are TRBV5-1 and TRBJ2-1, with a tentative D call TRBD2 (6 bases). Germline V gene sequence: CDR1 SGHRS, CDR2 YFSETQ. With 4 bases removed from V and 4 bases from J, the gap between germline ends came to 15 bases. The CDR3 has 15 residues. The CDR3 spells CASSATRSEYNEQFF. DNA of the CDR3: TGCGCCAGCAGCGCGACTAGATCCGAGTACAATGAGCAGTTCTTC.

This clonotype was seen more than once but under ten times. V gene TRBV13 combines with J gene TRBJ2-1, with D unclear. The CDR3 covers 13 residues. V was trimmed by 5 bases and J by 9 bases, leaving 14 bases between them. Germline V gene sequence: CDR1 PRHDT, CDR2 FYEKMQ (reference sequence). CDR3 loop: CASSTNLVGEQFF. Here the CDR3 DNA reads TGTGCCAGCAGCACGAACCTAGTTGGTGAGCAGTTCTTC. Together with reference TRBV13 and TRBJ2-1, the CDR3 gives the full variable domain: AAGVIQSPRHLIKEKRETATLKCYPIPRHDTVYWYQQGPGQDPQFLISFYEKMQSDKGSIPDRFSAQQFSDYHSELNMSSLELGDSALYFCASSTNLVGEQFFGPGTRLTVL.

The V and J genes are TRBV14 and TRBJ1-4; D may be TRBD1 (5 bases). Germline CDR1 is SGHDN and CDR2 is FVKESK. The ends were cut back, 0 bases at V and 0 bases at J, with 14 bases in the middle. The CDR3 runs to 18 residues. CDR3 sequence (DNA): TGTGCCAGCAGCCAAGATCCGATGCGAGGGGCAACTAATGAAAAACTGTTTTTT. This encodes CASSQDPMRGATNEKLFF.

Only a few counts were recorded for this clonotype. In nucleotides, the CDR3 is TGCGCCAGCAGCTTTAGTGAGAGACAGCCAGGCTACGAGCAGTACTTC. This encodes CASSFSERQPGYEQYF. The V call is TRBV5-1, the J call TRBJ2-7; a possible D gene is TRBD1 (5 bases). Germline V lookup: CDR1 SGHRS, CDR2 YFSETQ. V dropped 2 bases and J dropped 3 bases, with 18 bases sitting between them. The CDR3 is made up of 16 amino acids.

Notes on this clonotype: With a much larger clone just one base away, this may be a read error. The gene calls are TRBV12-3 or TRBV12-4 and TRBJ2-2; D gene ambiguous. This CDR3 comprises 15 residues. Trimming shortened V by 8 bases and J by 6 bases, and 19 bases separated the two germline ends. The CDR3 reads CASCLRSDGAGELFF. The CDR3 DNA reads TGTGCCAGCTGTCTCCGTTCCGATGGGGCCGGGGAGCTGTTTTTT.